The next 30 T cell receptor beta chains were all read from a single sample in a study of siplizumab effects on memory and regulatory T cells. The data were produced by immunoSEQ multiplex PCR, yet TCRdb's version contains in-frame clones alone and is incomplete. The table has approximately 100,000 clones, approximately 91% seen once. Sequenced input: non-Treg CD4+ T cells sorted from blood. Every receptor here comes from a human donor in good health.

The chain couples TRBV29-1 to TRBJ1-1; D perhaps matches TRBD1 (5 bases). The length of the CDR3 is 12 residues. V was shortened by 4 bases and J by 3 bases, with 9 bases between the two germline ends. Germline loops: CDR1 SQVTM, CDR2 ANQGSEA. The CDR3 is CSVGRAYTEAFF. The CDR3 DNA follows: TGCAGCGTTGGCAGGGCTTACACTGAAGCTTTCTTT. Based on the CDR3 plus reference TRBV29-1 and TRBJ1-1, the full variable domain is SAVISQKPSRDICQRGTSLTIQCQVDSQVTMMFWYRQQPGQSLTLIATANQGSEATYESGFVIDKFPISRPNLTFSTLTVSNMSPEDSSIYLCSVGRAYTEAFFGQGTRLTVV.

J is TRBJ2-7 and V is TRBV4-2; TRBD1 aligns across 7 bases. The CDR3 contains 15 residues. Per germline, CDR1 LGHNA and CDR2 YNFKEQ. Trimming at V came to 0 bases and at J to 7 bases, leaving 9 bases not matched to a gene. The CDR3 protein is CASSQDKGAHWEQYF. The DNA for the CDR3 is TGTGCCAGCAGCCAAGATAAGGGGGCGCATTGGGAGCAGTACTTC.

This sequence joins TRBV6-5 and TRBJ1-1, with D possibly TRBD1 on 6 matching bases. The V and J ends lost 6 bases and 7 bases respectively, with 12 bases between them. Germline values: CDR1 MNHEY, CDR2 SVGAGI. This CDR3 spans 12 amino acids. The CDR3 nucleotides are TGTGCCAGCAGAACGGGACACCGTGAAGCTTTCTTT. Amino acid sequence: CASRTGHREAFF.

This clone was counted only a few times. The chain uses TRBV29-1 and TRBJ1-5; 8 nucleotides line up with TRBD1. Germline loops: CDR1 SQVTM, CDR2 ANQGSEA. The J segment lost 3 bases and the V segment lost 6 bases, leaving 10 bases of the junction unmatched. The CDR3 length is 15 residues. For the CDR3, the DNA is TGCAGCGTCGCGAGTGGACAGGGTCCCAATCAGCCCCAGCATTTT. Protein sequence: CSVASGQGPNQPQHF.

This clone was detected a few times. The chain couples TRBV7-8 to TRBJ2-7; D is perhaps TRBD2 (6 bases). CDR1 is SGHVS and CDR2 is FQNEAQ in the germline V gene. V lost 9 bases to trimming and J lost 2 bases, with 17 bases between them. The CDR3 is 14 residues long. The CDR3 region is CASTANSGAYEQYF. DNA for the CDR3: TGTGCCAGTACAGCGAATAGCGGAGCCTACGAGCAGTACTTC.

The CDR3 region has the DNA TGTGCCAGCTCACCGCTCCAGGGGACCTACGAGCAGTACTTC. Translating it yields CASSPLQGTYEQYF. The V and J genes are TRBV18 and TRBJ2-7, with a weak D call TRBD1 (6 bases). V was pared by 3 bases and J by 2 bases, with 11 bases between. The V gene's germline CDR1 is KGHSH and CDR2 LQKENI. The CDR3 has 14 amino acids.

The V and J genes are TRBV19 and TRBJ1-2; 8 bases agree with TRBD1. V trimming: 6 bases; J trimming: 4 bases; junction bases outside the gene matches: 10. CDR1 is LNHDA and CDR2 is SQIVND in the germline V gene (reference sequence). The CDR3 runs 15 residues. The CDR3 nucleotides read TGTGCCAGTAGGGGCAGCAGGGGGCGAGTCTATGGCTACACCTTC. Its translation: CASRGSRGRVYGYTF.

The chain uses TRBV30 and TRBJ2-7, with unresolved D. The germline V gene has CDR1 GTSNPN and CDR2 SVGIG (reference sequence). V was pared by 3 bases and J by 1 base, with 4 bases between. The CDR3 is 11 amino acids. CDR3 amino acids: CAWRQSYEQYF. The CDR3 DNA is TGTGCCTGGAGACAGTCCTACGAGCAGTACTTC.

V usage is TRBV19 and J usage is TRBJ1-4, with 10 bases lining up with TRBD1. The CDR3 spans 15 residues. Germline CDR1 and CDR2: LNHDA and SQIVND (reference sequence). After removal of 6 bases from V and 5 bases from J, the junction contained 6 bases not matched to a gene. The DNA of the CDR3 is TGTGCCAGTAGGCCCCCGGGACAGGGGAATGAAAAACTGTTTTTT. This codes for CASRPPGQGNEKLFF.

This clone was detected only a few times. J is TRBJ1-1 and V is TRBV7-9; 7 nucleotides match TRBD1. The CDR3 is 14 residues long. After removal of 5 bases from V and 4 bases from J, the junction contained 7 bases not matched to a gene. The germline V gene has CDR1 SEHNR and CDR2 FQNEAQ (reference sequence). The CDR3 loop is CASSTPTGTTEAFF. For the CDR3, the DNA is TGTGCCAGCAGCACCCCGACAGGGACCACTGAAGCTTTCTTT.

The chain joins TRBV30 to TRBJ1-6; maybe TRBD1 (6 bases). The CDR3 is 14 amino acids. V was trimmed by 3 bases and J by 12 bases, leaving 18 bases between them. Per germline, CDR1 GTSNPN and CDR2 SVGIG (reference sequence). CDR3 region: CAWSGGAAHQPLHF. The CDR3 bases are TGTGCCTGGAGCGGGGGGGCAGCCCATCAACCCCTCCACTTT.

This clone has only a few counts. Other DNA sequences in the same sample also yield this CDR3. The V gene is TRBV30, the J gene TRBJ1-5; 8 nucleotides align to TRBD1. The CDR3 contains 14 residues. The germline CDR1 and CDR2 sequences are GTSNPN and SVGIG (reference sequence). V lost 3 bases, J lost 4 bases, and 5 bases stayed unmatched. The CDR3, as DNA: TGTGCCTGGAGCCTGACAGGGGCAAATCAGCCCCAGCATTTT. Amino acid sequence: CAWSLTGANQPQHF.

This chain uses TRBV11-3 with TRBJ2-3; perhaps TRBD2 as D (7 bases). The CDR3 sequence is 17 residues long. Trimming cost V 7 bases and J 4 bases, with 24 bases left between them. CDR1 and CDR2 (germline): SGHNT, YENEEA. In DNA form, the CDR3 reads TGTGCCAGCACCGACGTAACAGGGACTACTGGGGCAGATACGCAGTATTTT. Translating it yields CASTDVTGTTGADTQYF.

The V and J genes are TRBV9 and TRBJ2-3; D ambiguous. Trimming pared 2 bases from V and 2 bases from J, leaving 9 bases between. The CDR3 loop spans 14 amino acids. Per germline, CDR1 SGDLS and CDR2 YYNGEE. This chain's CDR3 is CASSVSGVTDTQYF. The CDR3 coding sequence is TGTGCCAGCAGCGTTAGTGGGGTCACAGATACGCAGTATTTT.

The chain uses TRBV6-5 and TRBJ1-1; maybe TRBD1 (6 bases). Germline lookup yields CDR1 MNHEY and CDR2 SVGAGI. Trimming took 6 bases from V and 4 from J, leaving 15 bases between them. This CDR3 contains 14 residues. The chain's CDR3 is CASSSYREGTEAFF. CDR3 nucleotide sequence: TGTGCCAGCAGCTCATACAGGGAGGGCACTGAAGCTTTCTTT.

CDR3 DNA sequence: TGTGCCAGCAGCCCGCGGACAGGCTTAAACACCGGGGAGCTGTTTTTT. Encoded protein: CASSPRTGLNTGELFF. The rearrangement uses TRBV9 and TRBJ2-2; 7 bases map to TRBD1. Germline V gives CDR1 SGDLS, CDR2 YYNGEE. Trimming at V came to 4 bases and at J to 2 bases, leaving 8 bases not matched to a gene. This CDR3 is 16 amino acids long.

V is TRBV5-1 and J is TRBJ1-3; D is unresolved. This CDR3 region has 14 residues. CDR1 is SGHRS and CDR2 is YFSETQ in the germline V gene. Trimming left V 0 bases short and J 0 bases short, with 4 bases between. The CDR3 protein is CASSLGISGNTIYF. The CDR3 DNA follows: TGCGCCAGCAGCTTGGGTATCTCTGGAAACACCATATATTTT.

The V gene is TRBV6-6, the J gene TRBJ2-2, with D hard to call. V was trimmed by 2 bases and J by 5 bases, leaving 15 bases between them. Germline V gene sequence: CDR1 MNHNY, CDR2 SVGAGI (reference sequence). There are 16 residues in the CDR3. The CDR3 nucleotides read TGTGCCAGCAGTTACGGGCGGCGACCCGGTACCGGGGAGCTGTTTTTT. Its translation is CASSYGRRPGTGELFF.

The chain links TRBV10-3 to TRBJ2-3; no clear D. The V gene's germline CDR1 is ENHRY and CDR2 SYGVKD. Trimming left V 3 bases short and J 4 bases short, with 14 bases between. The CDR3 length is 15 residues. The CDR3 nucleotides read TGTGCCATCAGTGAAAGGGCCGGGCAGGCAGATACGCAGTATTTT. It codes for CAISERAGQADTQYF.

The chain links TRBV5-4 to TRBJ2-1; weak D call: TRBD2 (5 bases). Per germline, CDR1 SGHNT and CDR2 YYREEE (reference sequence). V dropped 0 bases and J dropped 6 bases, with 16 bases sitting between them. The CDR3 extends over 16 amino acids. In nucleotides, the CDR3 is TGTGCCAGCAGCTTGGGGTCCCCTAGCCCACTCAATGAGCAGTTCTTC. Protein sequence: CASSLGSPSPLNEQFF.

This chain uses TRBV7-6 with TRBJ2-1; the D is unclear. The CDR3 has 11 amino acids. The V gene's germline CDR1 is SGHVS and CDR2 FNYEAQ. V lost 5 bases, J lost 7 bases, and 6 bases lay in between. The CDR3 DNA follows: TGTGCCAGCAGCCTTGGGAATGAGCAGTTCTTC. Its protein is CASSLGNEQFF.

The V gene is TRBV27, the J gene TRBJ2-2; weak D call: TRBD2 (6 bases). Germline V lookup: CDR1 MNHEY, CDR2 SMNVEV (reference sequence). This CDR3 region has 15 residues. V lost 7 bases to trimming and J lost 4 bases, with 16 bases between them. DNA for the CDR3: TGTGCCAGCAAGGAGGGTAGCGTCTCCACCGGGGAGCTGTTTTTT. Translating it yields CASKEGSVSTGELFF.

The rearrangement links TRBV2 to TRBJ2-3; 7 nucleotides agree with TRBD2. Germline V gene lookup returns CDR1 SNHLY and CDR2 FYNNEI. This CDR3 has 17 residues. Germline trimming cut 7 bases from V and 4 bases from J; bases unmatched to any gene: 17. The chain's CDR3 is CASTRRGMAGVADTQYF. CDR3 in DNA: TGTGCCAGCACCCGACGGGGCATGGCGGGAGTAGCAGATACGCAGTATTTT.

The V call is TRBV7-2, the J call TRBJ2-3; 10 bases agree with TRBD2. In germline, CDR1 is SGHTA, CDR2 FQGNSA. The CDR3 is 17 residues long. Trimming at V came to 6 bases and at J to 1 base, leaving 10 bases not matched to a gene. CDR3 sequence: CASRLTSGSPGTDTQYF. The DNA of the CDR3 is TGTGCCAGCAGGCTGACTAGCGGGTCACCCGGCACAGATACGCAGTATTTT.

CDR3 loop: CASSYSGRDSPLHF. CDR3 sequence (DNA): TGTGCCAGCAGTTACTCCGGCCGGGATTCACCCCTCCACTTT. The rearrangement links TRBV6-5 to TRBJ1-6; D remains ambiguous. Germline values: CDR1 MNHEY, CDR2 SVGAGI. Trimming took 0 bases from V and 8 from J, leaving 8 bases between them. The CDR3 extends over 14 amino acids.

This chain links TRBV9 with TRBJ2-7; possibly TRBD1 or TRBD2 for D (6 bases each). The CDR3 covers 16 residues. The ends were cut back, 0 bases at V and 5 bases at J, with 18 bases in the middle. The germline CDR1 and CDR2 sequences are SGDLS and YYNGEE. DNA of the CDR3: TGTGCCAGCAGCGTAGGGGTACTAGCCGGGGACAACGAGCAGTACTTC. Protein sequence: CASSVGVLAGDNEQYF.

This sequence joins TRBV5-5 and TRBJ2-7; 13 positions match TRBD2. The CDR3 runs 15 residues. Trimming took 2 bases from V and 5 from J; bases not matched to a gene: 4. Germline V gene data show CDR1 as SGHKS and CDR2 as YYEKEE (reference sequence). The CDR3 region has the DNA TGTGCCAGCAGCTTTGCCGGGACTAGCGGGGACGAGCAGTACTTC. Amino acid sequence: CASSFAGTSGDEQYF.

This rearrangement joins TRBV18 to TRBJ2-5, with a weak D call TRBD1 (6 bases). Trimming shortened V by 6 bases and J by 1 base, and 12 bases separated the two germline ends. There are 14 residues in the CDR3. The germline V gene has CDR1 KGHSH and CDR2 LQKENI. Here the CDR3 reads CASSDRQVQETQYF. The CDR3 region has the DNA TGTGCCAGCTCGGACAGACAGGTCCAAGAGACCCAGTACTTC.

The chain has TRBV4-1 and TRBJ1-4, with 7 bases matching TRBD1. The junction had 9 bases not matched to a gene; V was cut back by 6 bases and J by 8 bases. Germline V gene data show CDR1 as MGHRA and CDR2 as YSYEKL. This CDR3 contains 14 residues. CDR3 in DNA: TGCGCCAGCAGTTTAGGGGGCTACGAAGAAAAACTGTTTTTT. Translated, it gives CASSLGGYEEKLFF.

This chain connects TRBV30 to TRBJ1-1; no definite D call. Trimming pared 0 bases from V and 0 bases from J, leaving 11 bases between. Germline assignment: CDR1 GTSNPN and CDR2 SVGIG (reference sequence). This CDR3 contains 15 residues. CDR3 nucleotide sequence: TGTGCCTGGAGTGTATCCACTTATATGAACACTGAAGCTTTCTTT. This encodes CAWSVSTYMNTEAFF.